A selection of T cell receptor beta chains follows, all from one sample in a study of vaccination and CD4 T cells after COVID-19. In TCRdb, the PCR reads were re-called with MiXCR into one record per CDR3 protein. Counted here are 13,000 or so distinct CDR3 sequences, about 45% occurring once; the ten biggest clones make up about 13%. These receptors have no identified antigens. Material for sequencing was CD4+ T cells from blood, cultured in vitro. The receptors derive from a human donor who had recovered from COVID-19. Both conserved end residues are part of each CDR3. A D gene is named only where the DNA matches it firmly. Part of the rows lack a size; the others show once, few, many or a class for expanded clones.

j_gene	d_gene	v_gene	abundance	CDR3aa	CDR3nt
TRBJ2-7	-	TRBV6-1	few	CASKQGPYEQYF	TGTGCCAGCAAACAGGGACCGTACGAGCAGTACTTC
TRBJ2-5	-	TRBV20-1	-	CSALRDTSQETQYF	TGCAGTGCTCTACGGGACACGTCCCAAGAGACCCAGTACTTC
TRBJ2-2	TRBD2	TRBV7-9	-	CASSLNSGREDGELFF	TGTGCCAGCAGCTTAAACAGCGGGAGGGAGGACGGGGAGCTGTTTTTT
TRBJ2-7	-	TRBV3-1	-	CASSRGLPGEQYF	TGTGCCAGCAGCCGGGGACTTCCTGGGGAGCAGTACTTC
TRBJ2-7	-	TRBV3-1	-	CASSHESYEQYF	TGTGCCAGCAGCCATGAATCCTACGAGCAGTACTTC
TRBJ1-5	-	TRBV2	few	CASSPLATNQPQHF	TGTGCCAGCAGCCCCTTGGCGACCAATCAGCCCCAGCATTTT
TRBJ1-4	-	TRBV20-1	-	CSARPYLQGLGEKLFF	TGCAGTGCTAGACCTTACTTACAGGGACTGGGTGAAAAACTGTTTTTT
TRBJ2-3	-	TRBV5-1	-	CASSLSGRGTDTQYF	TGCGCCAGCAGCTTGAGCGGACGGGGCACAGATACGCAGTATTTT
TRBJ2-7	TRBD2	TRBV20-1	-	CSAPDSGSFYEQYF	TGCAGTGCTCCTGATAGCGGGAGCTTCTACGAGCAGTACTTC
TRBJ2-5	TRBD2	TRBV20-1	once	CSATLAGGRGETQYF	TGCAGTGCCACTCTAGCGGGAGGGCGGGGGGAGACCCAGTACTTC
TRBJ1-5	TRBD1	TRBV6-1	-	CASSPGQGIQPQHF	TGTGCCAGCAGTCCGGGACAGGGGATCCAGCCCCAGCATTTT
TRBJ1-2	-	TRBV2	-	CASSEALLRLLANYGYTF	TGTGCCAGCAGTGAAGCGCTTCTTCGGCTGTTAGCTAACTATGGCTACACCTTC
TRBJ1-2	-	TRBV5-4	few	CASSLLVGNYGYTF	TGTGCCAGCAGCTTGTTGGTAGGGAACTATGGCTACACCTTC
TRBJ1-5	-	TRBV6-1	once	CASSPGQQNQPQHF	TGTGCCAGCAGTCCTGGACAGCAAAATCAGCCCCAGCATTTT
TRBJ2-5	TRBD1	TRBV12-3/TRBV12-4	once	CASSPTGGRETQYF	TGTGCCAGCAGTCCGACAGGGGGCAGGGAGACCCAGTACTTC
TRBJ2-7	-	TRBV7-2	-	CASSWSSSTYEQYF	TGTGCCAGCAGCTGGAGTAGTTCAACCTACGAGCAGTACTTC